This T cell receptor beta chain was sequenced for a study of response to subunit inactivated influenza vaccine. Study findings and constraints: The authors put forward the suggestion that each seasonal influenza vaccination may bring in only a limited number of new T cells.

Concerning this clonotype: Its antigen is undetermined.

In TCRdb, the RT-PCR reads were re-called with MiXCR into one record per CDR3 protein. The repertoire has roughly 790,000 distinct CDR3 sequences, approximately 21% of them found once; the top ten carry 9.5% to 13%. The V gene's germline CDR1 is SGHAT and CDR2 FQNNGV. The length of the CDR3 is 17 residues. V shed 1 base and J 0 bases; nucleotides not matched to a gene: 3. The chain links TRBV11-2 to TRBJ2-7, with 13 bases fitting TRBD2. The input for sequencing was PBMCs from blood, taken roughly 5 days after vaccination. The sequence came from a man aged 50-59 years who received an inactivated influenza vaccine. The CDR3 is CASSLVGTSGASYEQYF. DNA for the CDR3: TGTGCCAGCAGCTTAGTCGGGACTAGCGGGGCCTCCTACGAGCAGTACTTC.